This TCR beta chain was observed in a study of blood T cell repertoires in COVID-19. Ages ranged from about 18 to 89 years, with residence in about two dozen US areas. Clinical history as reported by participants underpinned cohort assignment. Here immunoSEQ multiplex PCR was the method, and the copy in TCRdb shows in-frame clones only, minus some. The sample has 200,000 to 250,000 clones; 86% are singletons. This clone came up a few times. V lost 7 bases and J lost 17; bases outside the gene matches: 13. The length of the CDR3 is 13 residues. Looked up from germline, CDR1 is SGHTA and CDR2 is FQGNSA. The TCR originated in a woman aged 45-59 years in a cohort exposed to, infected with or recovered from COVID-19 (not recorded which). The sequenced sample consisted of PBMCs or T cells enriched from blood (not recorded which). The chain links TRBV7-2 to TRBJ1-6, with TRBD1 identical over 8 bases. The CDR3: CASTDYMGQAFHF. The CDR3 region has the DNA TGTGCCAGCACCGACTATATGGGACAGGCTTTCCACTTT.